The 21 T cell receptor beta chains in this list originate from one sample, sequenced in a study of CD8+CD57+ T cells in acquired aplastic anemia. Profiling of TCR beta VDJ combinations and CDR3 sequences used genomic DNA as template. TCRdb passed the reads through MiXCR, listing each CDR3 protein once. The data contain roughly 150,000 distinct CDR3 sequences, roughly 47% of them seen just once; the ten biggest clones take up 1.1%. Sequenced sample: sorted CD4+, CD8+, or CD8+CD57+ T cells (not recorded which) from PBMCs. The receptors were gathered from a human donor in good health.

On this clonotype itself: A read error may be the cause here, since a much bigger clone is one base away. The CDR3 nucleotides are TGCGCCAGCGGCCTGGAACCTAGAAACACCATATATTTT. It is translated as CASGLEPRNTIYF. The chain carries TRBV5-1 and TRBJ1-3; D is ambiguous. In germline, CDR1 is SGHRS, CDR2 YFSETQ. The ends were cut back, 7 bases at V and 5 bases at J, with 13 bases in the middle. The CDR3 covers 13 residues.

At least ten counts were recorded for this clonotype. The chain recombines TRBV20-1 with TRBJ2-7; possibly TRBD1 for D (6 bases). The length of the CDR3 is 14 residues. Trimming took 0 bases from V and 1 from J, leaving 10 bases between them. The V gene's germline CDR1 is DFQATT and CDR2 SNEGSKA (reference sequence). The CDR3 here is CSAREPGQSYEQYF. The CDR3 region has the DNA TGCAGTGCTAGAGAGCCTGGACAGTCCTACGAGCAGTACTTC.

The chain has TRBV3-1 and TRBJ1-5; D not certain. Germline V gives CDR1 LGHDT, CDR2 YNNKEL (reference sequence). The CDR3 loop spans 14 amino acids. Trimming took off 4 bases at V and 6 bases at J, with 13 bases between the two ends. In nucleotides, the CDR3 is TGTGCCAGCAGCCCCCTATTCGTAGGTCAGCCCCAGCATTTT. Translating gives CASSPLFVGQPQHF. Supplemented by reference TRBV3-1 and TRBJ1-5, the full variable domain reads DTAVSQTPKYLVTQMGNDKSIKCEQNLGHDTMYWYKQDSKKFLKIMFSYNNKELIINETVPNRFSPKSPDKAHLNLHINSLELGDSAVYFCASSPLFVGQPQHFGDGTRLSIL.

There are many counts of this clonotype. This sequence joins TRBV20-1 and TRBJ2-5, with 8 bases identical to TRBD2. Germline V gene data show CDR1 as DFQATT and CDR2 as SNEGSKA (reference sequence). V lost 6 bases to trimming and J lost 1 base; unmatched junction nucleotides: 7. There are 14 residues in the CDR3. In DNA form, the CDR3 reads TGCAGTGCAGGAGCGGGGGTAAGCCAAGAGACCCAGTACTTC. Protein: CSAGAGVSQETQYF.

This chain uses TRBV5-4 with TRBJ1-2, with TRBD1 identical over 8 bases. This CDR3 is 14 amino acids long. Germline trimming cut 3 bases from V and 6 bases from J; bases unmatched to any gene: 7. The germline V gene has CDR1 SGHNT and CDR2 YYREEE (reference sequence). The chain's CDR3 is CASSSGTGYDGYTF. Here the CDR3 DNA reads TGTGCCAGCAGCTCCGGGACAGGATATGATGGCTACACCTTC.

The gene calls are TRBV9 and TRBJ2-5, with 11 bases that match TRBD2. The V and J ends lost 3 bases and 3 bases, in that order; junction bases with no gene match: 10. This CDR3 has 17 amino acids. Germline V CDR1 and CDR2: SGDLS, YYNGEE. CDR3 amino acids: CASSGLSGRAGKETQYF. Here the CDR3 DNA reads TGTGCCAGCAGCGGACTTAGCGGGAGGGCCGGAAAAGAGACCCAGTACTTC.

The rearrangement links TRBV4-1 to TRBJ2-7, with 10 bases lining up with TRBD1. Germline CDR1 MGHRA, CDR2 YSYEKL. This CDR3 contains 15 residues. V was clipped by 3 bases and J by 4 bases; unmatched bases: 6. The CDR3 spells CASSQPGQGSYEQYF. The CDR3 coding sequence is TGCGCCAGCAGCCAGCCGGGACAGGGGAGTTACGAGCAGTACTTC.

This clonotype appeared many times. The J gene is TRBJ1-5, the V gene TRBV29-1, with D possibly matching TRBD1 (5 bases). Per the germline V gene, CDR1 is SQVTM and CDR2 is ANQGSEA. V was shortened by 4 bases and J by 1 base, with 8 bases between the two germline ends. The CDR3 contains 13 residues. CDR3 protein: CSVGRGSNQPQHF. CDR3 nucleotide sequence: TGCAGCGTTGGTCGGGGCAGCAATCAGCCCCAGCATTTT.

The chain uses TRBV10-3 and TRBJ1-1, with TRBD1 matching 9 bases. The CDR3 spans 15 residues. The germline V gene has CDR1 ENHRY and CDR2 SYGVKD. With 10 bases clipped from V and 1 base from J, the junction kept 10 bases outside the gene matches. CDR3 amino acids: CATLTGGNQNTEAFF. The CDR3 DNA reads as TGTGCCACCCTGACAGGGGGAAACCAGAACACTGAAGCTTTCTTT.

The chain combines TRBV15 with TRBJ2-7; 8 bases fit TRBD1. CDR1 and CDR2 from the germline V gene are LNHNV and YYDKDF (reference sequence). The V segment lost 4 bases and the J segment 2 bases; nucleotides outside the gene matches: 4. The CDR3 consists of 14 residues. CDR3 sequence: CATSTGQGPYEQYF. DNA of the CDR3: TGTGCCACCAGCACCGGACAGGGACCCTACGAGCAGTACTTC.

The chain combines TRBV12-3 or TRBV12-4 with TRBJ1-2; TRBD1 agrees at 9 bases. The CDR3 is 13 amino acids. V lost 5 bases and J lost 8; bases outside the gene matches: 6. The chain's CDR3 is CASSLGTGSGYTF. The DNA of the CDR3 is TGTGCCAGCAGTCTTGGGACAGGGAGCGGCTACACCTTC.

This clonotype occurred many times. The rearrangement uses TRBV7-3 and TRBJ1-6; the D gene is possibly TRBD1 (5 bases). Germline-derived CDR1 and CDR2 are SGHTA and FQGTGA. The CDR3 has 16 residues. Trimming removed 5 bases at V and 6 bases at J, with 17 bases between. In DNA, the CDR3 is TGTGCCAGCAGCAGACAGCAGGAGCGGGGTAATTCACCCCTCCACTTT. Translated, it gives CASSRQQERGNSPLHF. The full variable domain, completed using reference TRBV7-3 and TRBJ1-6, is GAGVSQTPSNKVTEKGKYVELRCDPISGHTALYWYRQSLGQGPEFLIYFQGTGAADDSGLPNDRFFAVRPEGSVSTLKIQRTERGDSAVYLCASSRQQERGNSPLHFGNGTRLTVT.

This clonotype showed up many times. Sequence at one end of the junction differs from germline and may be a read error. V usage is TRBV6-1 and J usage is TRBJ1-6; no firm D call. CDR3 length equals 13 residues. Germline CDR1 MNHNS, CDR2 SASEGT. Here the CDR3 reads CASGPSYNSPLHF. The CDR3 DNA reads TGTGCCAGCGGGCCGTCCTATAATTCACCCCTCCATTTT.

In this sample, this clonotype turned up many times. The V call is TRBV12-3 or TRBV12-4, the J call TRBJ1-2, with a weak D call TRBD1 (5 bases). V was trimmed by 4 bases and J by 4 bases, leaving 13 bases between them. The CDR3 has 14 amino acids. CDR3 DNA sequence: TGTGCCAGCAGTTGGCGCAGGGTGGGCTATGGCTACACCTTC. Residues: CASSWRRVGYGYTF.

This clonotype came up a few times. This rearrangement joins TRBV6-1 to TRBJ2-6; perhaps TRBD2 as D (6 bases). Between the trimmed V and J ends, which lost 4 bases and 4 bases, there was a span of 14 bases. The CDR3 covers 16 residues. The germline V gene encodes CDR1 MNHNS and CDR2 SASEGT. CDR3 loop: CASSAPGLAGANVLTF. The CDR3 DNA reads TGTGCCAGCAGTGCCCCGGGACTCGCAGGGGCCAACGTCCTGACTTTC.

Comments on this clonotype: One end of the junction varies from germline; a read error may be responsible. This chain connects TRBV2 to TRBJ2-5, with 8 nucleotides matching TRBD1. The germline V gene has CDR1 SNHLY and CDR2 FYNNEI. CDR3 size: 14 residues. The CDR3: CASSHDRGGETQYF. The CDR3 nucleotides are TGCGCCAGCAGCCACGACAGGGGCGGCGAGACCCAGTACTTC.

This clonotype was seen ten or more times. The chain carries TRBV19 and TRBJ1-1; 7 nucleotides line up with TRBD1. The trim removed 0 bases at V and 7 bases at J, leaving 5 bases unmatched. Germline V gives CDR1 LNHDA, CDR2 SQIVND (reference sequence). The CDR3 loop spans 14 amino acids. The DNA for the CDR3 is TGTGCCAGTAGTATAGACCGGACAGGTAGTGAAGCTTTCTTT. This gives the protein CASSIDRTGSEAFF.

This clonotype was picked up a small number of times. A much larger clone differs from this one at a single base, so this may be a read error. The chain is built from TRBV20-1 and TRBJ2-7, with D possibly called TRBD1 or TRBD2 (5 bases each). The germline V gene encodes CDR1 DFQATT and CDR2 SNEGSKA (reference sequence). This CDR3 spans 13 amino acids. The CDR3 here is CSARDLGEYERYF. The CDR3 region has the DNA TGCAGTGCTAGAGATCTGGGGGAGTACGAGCGGTACTTC.

The chain links TRBV3-1 to TRBJ1-2; D is undetermined. The CDR3 spans 15 residues. Germline CDR1 reads LGHDT; CDR2 reads YNNKEL (reference sequence). V lost 3 bases and J 7 bases, leaving 18 bases between the germline ends. The DNA for the CDR3 is TGTGCCAGCAGCCACCTCCCTACGGAGGTGGGTGGCTACACCTTC. Translated: CASSHLPTEVGGYTF.

V is TRBV2 and J is TRBJ2-7, with 9 bases that match TRBD1. Germline CDR1 is SNHLY and CDR2 is FYNNEI. The CDR3 consists of 14 residues. The junction had 8 bases not matched to a gene; V was cut back by 9 bases and J by 2 bases. The CDR3 DNA reads TGTGCCAGTGTAAGCGGGGACAGGGCCTACGAGCAGTACTTC. This translates into CASVSGDRAYEQYF. The complete variable domain, with remaining parts taken from reference TRBV2 and TRBJ2-7, reads EPEVTQTPSHQVTQMGQEVILRCVPISNHLYFYWYRQILGQKVEFLVSFYNNEISEKSEIFDDQFSVERPDGSNFTLKIRSTKLEDSAMYFCASVSGDRAYEQYFGPGTRLTVT.

The V gene is TRBV19, the J gene TRBJ1-2; maybe TRBD1 (5 bases). The CDR3 length is 13 residues. Germline V CDR1 and CDR2: LNHDA, SQIVND (reference sequence). V lost 3 bases, J lost 6 bases, and 11 bases lay in between. CDR3 nucleotides: TGTGCCAGTAGTATTGGTCGGGGGAATGGCTACACCTTC. This translates into CASSIGRGNGYTF.